These 4 T cell receptor beta chains came from one sample sequenced in a study of shared clonotypes between healthy human individuals. Terminally differentiated effector memory CD45RA+ cells were excluded from the naive CD8 cells, which were CD45RO-negative and positively selected for CCR7. Profiled with immunoSEQ multiplex PCR; TCRdb holds only in-frame clones, not every one. This table has hundreds of thousands of clones, over 90% appearing once. Sequences were obtained from naive CD8+ T cells sorted from blood. The receptors originated from a man in his thirties or forties in good health.

This clone was seen more than once but under ten times. Other DNA sequences of this sample code for an identical CDR3. The chain uses TRBV7-3 and TRBJ2-1; no clear D. The germline V gene has CDR1 SGHTA and CDR2 FQGTGA. The ends were cut back, 0 bases at V and 0 bases at J, with 6 bases in the middle. This CDR3 region has 15 residues. DNA for the CDR3: TGTGCCAGCAGCTTAACAGGATACTCCTACAATGAGCAGTTCTTC. It encodes CASSLTGYSYNEQFF.

The chain combines TRBV28 with TRBJ1-1, with D perhaps TRBD1 (5 bases). The CDR3 length is 15 residues. The ends were cut back, 1 base at V and 1 base at J, with 10 bases in the middle. The germline V gene has CDR1 MDHEN and CDR2 SYDVKM. CDR3 amino acids: CASSLSGLGNTEAFF. DNA for the CDR3: TGTGCCAGCAGTTTATCAGGGTTGGGGAACACTGAAGCTTTCTTT.

Worth noting for this clone: A far larger clone differs by one base, so this is likely a read error. The V call is TRBV25-1, the J call TRBJ2-3; TRBD2 matches at 10 bases. This CDR3 region has 15 residues. The V segment lost 4 bases and the J segment 0 bases; nucleotides outside the gene matches: 1. Germline CDR1 is MGHDK and CDR2 is SYGVNS. CDR3 protein: CASSVTSGSTDTQYF. The DNA for the CDR3 is TGTGCCAGCAGTGTGACTAGCGGGAGCACAGATACGCAGTATTTT.

This clone was recorded once. The chain uses TRBV7-2 and TRBJ2-7; tentatively, D is TRBD2 (5 bases). The CDR3 spans 14 residues. Germline CDR1 reads SGHTA; CDR2 reads FQGNSA. Trimming stripped 5 bases from V and 0 bases from J, with 11 bases between. DNA of the CDR3: TGTGCCAGCAGCGCACTGGGGAGCTCCTACGAGCAGTACTTC. This gives the protein CASSALGSSYEQYF.